This T cell receptor (beta chain) was retrieved from a study of control samples from healthy donors and cancer patients. Some clones are missing from TCRdb's copy, which holds only in-frame ones; the method was immunoSEQ multiplex PCR. The sample contains tens of thousands of clones, approximately 85% of which appear only once. The V gene lost 2 bases and the J gene lost 10 bases, with 11 bases spanning the gap. The CDR3 length is 12 residues. The germline V gene encodes CDR1 KGHSH and CDR2 LQKENI. This sequence was found in a man aged 40-49 years in good health. V and J are TRBV18 and TRBJ1-1, with D unclear. The sample was blood. The CDR3 DNA is TGTGCCAGCTCACCAGGAGAGGGTGGAGCTTTCTTT. It is translated as CASSPGEGGAFF. Together with reference TRBV18 and TRBJ1-1, the CDR3 gives the full variable domain: NAGVMQNPRHLVRRRGQEARLRCSPMKGHSHVYWYRQLPEEGLKFMVYLQKENIIDESGMPKERFSAEFPKEGPSILRIQQVVRGDSAAYFCASSPGEGGAFFGQGTRLTVV.